The sequence of this T cell receptor beta chain was determined in a study of T cell clonality in common variable immunodeficiency. Study outcomes and limitations: Fewer deletions and N-nucleotide insertions were reportedly seen in common variable immunodeficiency TCR beta sequences.

CVID meant reduced serum IgG, IgA and/or IgM plus specific antibody deficiency. This clone has more than one count but fewer than ten. The antigen remains undetermined. Clones were sequenced by immunoSEQ multiplex PCR, and TCRdb holds only the in-frame ones, with some missing. The sample offers around 21,000 clones and no singletons, the top ten holding about 6.3%. Sequenced: peripheral blood mononuclear cells. The receptor was isolated from a human donor with common variable immunodeficiency.

CDR3 DNA (partial): TGTGCCAGCAGTGAACGGGCCTACGAG. It encodes CASSERAYE. The full CDR3 is CASSERAYEQYF. The genes are TRBV6-1 and TRBJ2-7, with unresolved D. The read terminates 3 residues before the CDR3 end, so the remaining end is supplied by the germline J gene. The ends were cut back, 2 bases at V and 2 bases at J, with 4 bases in the middle. From germline, CDR1 is MNHNS and CDR2 SASEGT. The CDR3 consists of 12 residues.